This TCR beta chain was sequenced for a study of T cells in Graves' hyperthyroidism and ophthalmopathy. Amplification yielded TCR beta CDR3 regions, with RNA transcripts as the source. The HTBI primer set was used in a first-round RT-PCR of the TCR CDR3. TCRdb called the multiplex PCR reads again in MiXCR, with one record for every CDR3 protein. The repertoire holds around 420,000 distinct CDR3 sequences, 15% to 18% seen once, with approximately 7.5% in the top ten. The V end lost 5 bases, the J end lost 6 bases, and 11 bases lay between the germline ends. The germline V gene has CDR1 MDHEN and CDR2 SYDVKM. The CDR3 is made up of 13 amino acids. This clonotype was seen many times. Its cognate antigen is unknown. Regarding the study as a whole: The model forecast ophthalmopathy, anticipating it by a median roughly 6.3 months before onset.

Based on clinical symptoms, serum thyroxine and TRAb, thyroid ultrasound and orbital computed tomography, diagnoses were reached. The receptor was derived from a woman between 18 and 29 years old with Graves' hyperthyroidism. The chain links TRBV28 to TRBJ1-5; D ambiguous. What was sequenced was blood. The CDR3 nucleotides are TGTGCCAGCAGTCGGCCGTTCAGTCAGCCCCAGCATTTT. Its protein is CASSRPFSQPQHF. The entire variable domain, with the rest obtained from reference TRBV28 and TRBJ1-5, is as follows: DVKVTQSSRYLVKRTGEKVFLECVQDMDHENMFWYRQDPGLGLRLIYFSYDVKMKEKGDIPEGYSVSREKKERFSLILESASTNQTSMYLCASSRPFSQPQHFGDGTRLSIL.